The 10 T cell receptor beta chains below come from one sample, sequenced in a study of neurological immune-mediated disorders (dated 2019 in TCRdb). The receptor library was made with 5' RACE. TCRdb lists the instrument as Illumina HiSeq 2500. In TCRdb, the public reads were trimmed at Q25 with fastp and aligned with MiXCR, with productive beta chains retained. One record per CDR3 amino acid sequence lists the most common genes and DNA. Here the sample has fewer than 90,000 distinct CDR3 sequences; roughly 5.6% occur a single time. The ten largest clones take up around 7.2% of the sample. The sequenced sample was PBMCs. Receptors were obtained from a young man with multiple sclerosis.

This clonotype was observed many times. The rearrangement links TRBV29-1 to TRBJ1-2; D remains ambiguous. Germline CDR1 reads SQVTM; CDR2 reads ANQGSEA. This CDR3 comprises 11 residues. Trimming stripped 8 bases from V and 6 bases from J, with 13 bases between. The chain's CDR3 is CSSLRADGYTF. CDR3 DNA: TGCAGCTCACTTAGGGCGGATGGCTACACCTTC.

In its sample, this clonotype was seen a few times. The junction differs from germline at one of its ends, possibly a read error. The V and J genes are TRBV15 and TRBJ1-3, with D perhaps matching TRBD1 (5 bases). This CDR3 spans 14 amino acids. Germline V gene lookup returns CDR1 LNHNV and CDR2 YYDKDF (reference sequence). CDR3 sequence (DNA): TGTGCCACCAGAGCCCGACAGTCAGGAAAAACCATATATTTT. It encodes CATRARQSGKTIYF.

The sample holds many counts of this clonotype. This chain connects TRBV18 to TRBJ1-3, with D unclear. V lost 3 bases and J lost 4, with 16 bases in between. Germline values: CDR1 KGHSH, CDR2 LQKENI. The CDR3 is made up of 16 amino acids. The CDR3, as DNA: TGTGCCAGCTCACCCCAGAGGCACCTCACCGGAAACACCATATATTTT. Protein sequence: CASSPQRHLTGNTIYF.

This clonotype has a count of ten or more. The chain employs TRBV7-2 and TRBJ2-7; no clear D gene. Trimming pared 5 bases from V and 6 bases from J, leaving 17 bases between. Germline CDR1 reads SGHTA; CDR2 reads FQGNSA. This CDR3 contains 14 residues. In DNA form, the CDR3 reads TGTGCCAGCAGCCTCGTGGGGAATGGCGGCGAGCAGTACTTC. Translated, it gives CASSLVGNGGEQYF. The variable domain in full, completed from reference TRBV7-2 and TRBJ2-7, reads GAGVSQSPSNKVTEKGKDVELRCDPISGHTALYWYRQSLGQGLEFLIYFQGNSAPDKSGLPSDRFSAERTGGSVSTLTIQRTQQEDSAVYLCASSLVGNGGEQYFGPGTRLTVT.

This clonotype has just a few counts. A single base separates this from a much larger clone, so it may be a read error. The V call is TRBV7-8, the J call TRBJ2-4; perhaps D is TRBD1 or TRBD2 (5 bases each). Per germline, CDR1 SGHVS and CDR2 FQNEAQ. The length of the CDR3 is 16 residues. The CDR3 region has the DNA TGTGCCAGCAGCTTTGCAAGAGCCGGGGCCAAAAAAATTCAGTACTTC. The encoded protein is CASSFARAGAKKIQYF.

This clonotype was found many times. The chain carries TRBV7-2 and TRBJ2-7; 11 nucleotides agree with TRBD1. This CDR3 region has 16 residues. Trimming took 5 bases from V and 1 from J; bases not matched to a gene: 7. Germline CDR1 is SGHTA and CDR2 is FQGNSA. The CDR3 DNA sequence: TGTGCCAGCAGCCGACCCGGGACAGGGGGATCCTACGAGCAGTACTTC. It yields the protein CASSRPGTGGSYEQYF.

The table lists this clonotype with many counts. CDR3 loop: CASSRGQVVSTNEKLFF. Here the CDR3 DNA reads TGCGCCAGCAGCCGGGGACAGGTCGTTTCAACTAATGAAAAACTGTTTTTT. The chain uses TRBV4-1 and TRBJ1-4, with 8 bases identical to TRBD1. The CDR3 is 17 amino acids. V was clipped by 4 bases and J by 0 bases; unmatched bases: 7. Germline loops: CDR1 MGHRA, CDR2 YSYEKL.

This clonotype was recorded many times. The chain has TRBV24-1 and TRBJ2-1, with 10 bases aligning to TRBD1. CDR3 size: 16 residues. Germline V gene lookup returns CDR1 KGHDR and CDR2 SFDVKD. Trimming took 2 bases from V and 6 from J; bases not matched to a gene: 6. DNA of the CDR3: TGTGCCACCAGTGATTCGGCGGGACAGGGGCGCAATGAGCAGTTCTTC. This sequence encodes CATSDSAGQGRNEQFF.

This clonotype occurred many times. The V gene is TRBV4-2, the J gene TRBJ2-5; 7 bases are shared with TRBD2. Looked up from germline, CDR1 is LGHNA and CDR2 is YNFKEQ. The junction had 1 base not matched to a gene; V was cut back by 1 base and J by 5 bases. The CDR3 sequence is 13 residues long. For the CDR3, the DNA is TGTGCCAGCAGCCAAGGGGAGGGCGAGACCCAGTACTTC. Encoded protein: CASSQGEGETQYF.

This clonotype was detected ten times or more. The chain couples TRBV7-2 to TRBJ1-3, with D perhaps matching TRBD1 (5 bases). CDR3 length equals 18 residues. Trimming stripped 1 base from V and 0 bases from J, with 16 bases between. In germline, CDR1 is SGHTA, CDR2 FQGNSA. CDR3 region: CASSLERWDGRSGNTIYF. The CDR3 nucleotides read TGTGCCAGCAGCTTAGAACGTTGGGACGGACGCTCTGGAAACACCATATATTTT.